Listed below are T cell receptor beta chains from one sample, sequenced in a study of blood T cells in healthy people across ages. TCRdb processed the 5' RACE reads anew with MiXCR; each CDR3 protein has one entry. The repertoire holds around 1,900,000 distinct CDR3 sequences, about two fifths seen once, with 20% to 25% in the top ten. Specimen: blood. The receptors originated from a human donor in good health. The CDR3 runs from the conserved cysteine through the conserved F or W. The D gene is left open where the match is weak. Clone size appears in some rows only: once, few, many, or a class for an expanded clone.

TRBJ1-4,TRBD1,TRBV7-2,few,CASSKPGTGEGKLFF,TGTGCCAGCAGTAAACCCGGGACAGGGGAGGGAAAACTGTTTTTT
TRBJ2-7,-,TRBV6-1,-,CASSDRGILPEQYF,TGTGCCAGCAGTGATCGGGGGATCCTTCCCGAGCAGTACTTC
TRBJ2-3,TRBD2,TRBV24-1,-,CATSDTLAGDTDTQYF,TGTGCCACCAGTGATACACTAGCGGGGGACACAGATACGCAGTATTTT
TRBJ2-1,-,TRBV11-2,-,CASSLGGGAPSFHEQFF,TGTGCCAGCAGCTTAGGAGGGGGGGCCCCTAGTTTCCATGAGCAGTTCTTC
TRBJ2-1,TRBD2,TRBV6-6,few,CASRPGLAANNEQFF,TGTGCCAGCAGACCAGGACTAGCGGCTAACAATGAGCAGTTCTTC
TRBJ2-7,-,TRBV20-1,-,CSARHIPKGVATYEQYF,TGCAGTGCTAGACACATCCCTAAAGGGGTCGCAACCTACGAGCAGTACTTC
TRBJ2-7,-,TRBV5-1,-,CASSLRQCYEQYF,TGCGCCAGCAGCTTGAGACAGTGCTACGAGCAGTACTTC
TRBJ1-2,-,TRBV12-3/TRBV12-4,few,CASAYTGYGYTF,TGTGCCAGCGCCTACACGGGCTATGGCTACACCTTC
TRBJ2-7,TRBD2,TRBV25-1,few,CASTSGYSYEQYF,TGTGCCAGCACTAGCGGGTACTCCTACGAGCAGTACTTC
TRBJ1-2,-,TRBV29-1,few,CSVEGQKHIYTF,TGCAGCGTTGAAGGGCAGAAACACATCTACACCTTC
TRBJ2-5,-,TRBV13,-,CASSLTPGLYQETQYF,TGTGCCAGCAGCTTAACCCCGGGACTGTATCAAGAGACCCAGTACTTC
TRBJ2-1,TRBD2,TRBV7-6,few,CASTHRPGTSIYNEQFF,TGTGCCAGCACCCACCGACCCGGGACTAGCATCTACAATGAGCAGTTCTTC
TRBJ2-5,TRBD1,TRBV27,-,CASGQVKETQYF,TGTGCCAGCGGACAGGTGAAAGAGACCCAGTACTTC
TRBJ2-4,TRBD1,TRBV7-3,-,CASSTTGEAKNIQYF,TGTGCCAGCAGCACCACAGGGGAGGCCAAAAACATTCAGTACTTC
TRBJ2-1,-,TRBV6-6,-,CASIEPGGDEQFF,TGTGCCAGCATTGAACCTGGCGGGGATGAGCAGTTCTTC
TRBJ2-1,TRBD1,TRBV7-2,-,CASSFDRDRYNEQFF,TGTGCCAGCAGCTTCGACCGGGACAGATACAATGAGCAGTTCTTC
TRBJ1-1,TRBD1,TRBV14,few,CASSQGTGITEAFF,TGTGCCAGCAGCCAAGGGACAGGGATCACTGAAGCTTTCTTT
TRBJ2-7,-,TRBV15,-,CATSRDGRAARDEQYF,TGTGCCACCAGCAGAGATGGGCGCGCAGCCAGGGATGAGCAGTACTTC
TRBJ1-2,-,TRBV3-1,-,CASSQDLPGGYTF,TGTGCCAGCAGCCAGGACCTCCCGGGCGGCTACACCTTC
TRBJ2-3,TRBD2,TRBV7-2,-,CASSLVESSGRSTDTQYF,TGTGCCAGCAGCTTAGTGGAGTCTAGCGGGAGAAGCACAGATACGCAGTATTTT
TRBJ2-3,-,TRBV11-2,-,CASSDRGLDTQYF,TGTGCCAGCAGCGACCGGGGCCTCGATACGCAGTATTTT
TRBJ1-1,-,TRBV4-3,-,CASSRLGEEAFF,TGCGCCAGCAGCCGGTTGGGCGAGGAGGCTTTCTTT
TRBJ2-2,-,TRBV4-3,-,CASSQDRGDYWIGELFF,TGCGCCAGCAGCCAAGATAGGGGGGACTACTGGATCGGGGAGCTGTTTTTT
TRBJ2-7,-,TRBV5-1,few,CASRQGPASYEQYF,TGCGCCAGCAGACAGGGCCCTGCCTCCTACGAGCAGTACTTC
TRBJ2-5,-,TRBV20-1,-,CSASREGSFSETQYF,TGCAGTGCCAGTCGTGAGGGTAGTTTTAGCGAGACCCAGTACTTC
TRBJ2-3,-,TRBV6-4,-,CASSDRPTDTQYF,TGTGCCAGCAGTGACCGCCCCACAGATACGCAGTATTTT
TRBJ2-7,-,TRBV6-2/TRBV6-3,few,CASSYGVRDLTYEQYF,TGTGCCAGCAGTTACGGGGTTCGGGACTTGACCTACGAGCAGTACTTC
TRBJ2-3,TRBD2,TRBV6-2/TRBV6-3,few,CASSYSGLGPDTQYF,TGTGCCAGCAGTTACTCCGGACTAGGCCCGGATACGCAGTATTTT
TRBJ1-2,TRBD1,TRBV12-3/TRBV12-4,few,CASSPSPGTGVGYTF,TGTGCCAGCAGTCCGTCCCCCGGGACAGGGGTAGGCTACACCTTC